This T cell receptor beta chain was recovered during a study of blood T cell repertoires in COVID-19. Study information: Sites across the United States, Italy and Spain contributed samples from acute and convalescent COVID-19. From T cells, B-cell-depleted T cells, or PBMCs came the material, which was cDNA or gDNA.

The CDR3 is made up of 13 amino acids. The germline V and J ends were trimmed by 6 bases and 8 bases, with 16 bases remaining between them. Germline V gene sequence: CDR1 KGHSH, CDR2 LQKENI. Authors' methods: Scientists estimated how many nucleated cells there were by amplifying reference gene primers. TCRdb's table, derived via immunoSEQ multiplex PCR, lists solely in-frame clones and lacks some. V and J calls and clone size are those listed in that table; D and trimming were worked out from the DNA. The table lists 130,000 or so clones, approximately 86% of them singletons. This clone came up a few times.

V and J are TRBV18 and TRBJ1-2, with D possibly matching TRBD1 (6 bases). This TCR was recovered from a woman between 45 and 60 years old who had recovered from COVID-19. The sample was peripheral blood. The CDR3 sequence: CASSPTGFGGYTF. As DNA, the CDR3 is TGTGCCAGCTCCCCCACAGGGTTTGGAGGCTACACCTTC.